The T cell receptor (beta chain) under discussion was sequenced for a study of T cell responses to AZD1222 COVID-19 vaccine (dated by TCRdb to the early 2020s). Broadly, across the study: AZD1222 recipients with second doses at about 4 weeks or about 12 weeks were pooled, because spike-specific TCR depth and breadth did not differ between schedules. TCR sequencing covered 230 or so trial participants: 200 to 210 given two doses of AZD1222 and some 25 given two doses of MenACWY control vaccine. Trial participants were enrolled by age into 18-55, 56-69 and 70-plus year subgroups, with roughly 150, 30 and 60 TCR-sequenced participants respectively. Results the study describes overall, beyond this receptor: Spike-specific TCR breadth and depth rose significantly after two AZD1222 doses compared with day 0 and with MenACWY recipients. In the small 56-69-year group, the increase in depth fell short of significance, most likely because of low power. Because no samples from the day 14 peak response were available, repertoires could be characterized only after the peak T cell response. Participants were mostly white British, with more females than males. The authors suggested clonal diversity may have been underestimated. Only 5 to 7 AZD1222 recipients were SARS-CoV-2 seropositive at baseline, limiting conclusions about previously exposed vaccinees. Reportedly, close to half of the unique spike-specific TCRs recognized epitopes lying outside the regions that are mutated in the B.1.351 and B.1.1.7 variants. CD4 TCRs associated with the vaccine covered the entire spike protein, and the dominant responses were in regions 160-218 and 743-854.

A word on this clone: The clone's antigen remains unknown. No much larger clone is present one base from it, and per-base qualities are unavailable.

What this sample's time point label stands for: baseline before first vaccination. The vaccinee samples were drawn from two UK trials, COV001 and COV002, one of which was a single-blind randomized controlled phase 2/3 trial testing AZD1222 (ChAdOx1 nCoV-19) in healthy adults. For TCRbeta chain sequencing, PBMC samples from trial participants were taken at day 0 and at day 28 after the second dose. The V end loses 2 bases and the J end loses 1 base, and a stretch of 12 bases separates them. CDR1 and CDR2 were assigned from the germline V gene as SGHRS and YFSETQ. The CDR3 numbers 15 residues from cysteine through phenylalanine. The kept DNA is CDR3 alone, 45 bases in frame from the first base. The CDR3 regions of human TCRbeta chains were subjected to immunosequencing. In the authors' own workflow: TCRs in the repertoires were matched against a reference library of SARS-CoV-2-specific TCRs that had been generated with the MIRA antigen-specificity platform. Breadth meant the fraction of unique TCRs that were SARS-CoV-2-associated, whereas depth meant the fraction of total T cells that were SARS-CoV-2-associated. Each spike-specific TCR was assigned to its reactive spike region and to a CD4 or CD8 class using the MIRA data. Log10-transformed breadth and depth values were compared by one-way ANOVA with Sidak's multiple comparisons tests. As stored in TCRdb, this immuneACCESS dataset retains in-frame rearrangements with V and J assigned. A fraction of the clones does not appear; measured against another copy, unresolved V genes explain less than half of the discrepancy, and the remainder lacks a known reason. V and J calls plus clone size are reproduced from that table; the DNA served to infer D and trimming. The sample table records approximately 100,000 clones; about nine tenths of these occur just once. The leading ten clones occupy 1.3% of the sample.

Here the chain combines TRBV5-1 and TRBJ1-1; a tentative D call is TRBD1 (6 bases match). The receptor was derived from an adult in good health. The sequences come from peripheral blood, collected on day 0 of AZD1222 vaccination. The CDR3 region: CASSLHGTTNTEAFF. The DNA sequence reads TGCGCCAGCAGCTTACATGGGACAACGAACACTGAAGCTTTCTTT.